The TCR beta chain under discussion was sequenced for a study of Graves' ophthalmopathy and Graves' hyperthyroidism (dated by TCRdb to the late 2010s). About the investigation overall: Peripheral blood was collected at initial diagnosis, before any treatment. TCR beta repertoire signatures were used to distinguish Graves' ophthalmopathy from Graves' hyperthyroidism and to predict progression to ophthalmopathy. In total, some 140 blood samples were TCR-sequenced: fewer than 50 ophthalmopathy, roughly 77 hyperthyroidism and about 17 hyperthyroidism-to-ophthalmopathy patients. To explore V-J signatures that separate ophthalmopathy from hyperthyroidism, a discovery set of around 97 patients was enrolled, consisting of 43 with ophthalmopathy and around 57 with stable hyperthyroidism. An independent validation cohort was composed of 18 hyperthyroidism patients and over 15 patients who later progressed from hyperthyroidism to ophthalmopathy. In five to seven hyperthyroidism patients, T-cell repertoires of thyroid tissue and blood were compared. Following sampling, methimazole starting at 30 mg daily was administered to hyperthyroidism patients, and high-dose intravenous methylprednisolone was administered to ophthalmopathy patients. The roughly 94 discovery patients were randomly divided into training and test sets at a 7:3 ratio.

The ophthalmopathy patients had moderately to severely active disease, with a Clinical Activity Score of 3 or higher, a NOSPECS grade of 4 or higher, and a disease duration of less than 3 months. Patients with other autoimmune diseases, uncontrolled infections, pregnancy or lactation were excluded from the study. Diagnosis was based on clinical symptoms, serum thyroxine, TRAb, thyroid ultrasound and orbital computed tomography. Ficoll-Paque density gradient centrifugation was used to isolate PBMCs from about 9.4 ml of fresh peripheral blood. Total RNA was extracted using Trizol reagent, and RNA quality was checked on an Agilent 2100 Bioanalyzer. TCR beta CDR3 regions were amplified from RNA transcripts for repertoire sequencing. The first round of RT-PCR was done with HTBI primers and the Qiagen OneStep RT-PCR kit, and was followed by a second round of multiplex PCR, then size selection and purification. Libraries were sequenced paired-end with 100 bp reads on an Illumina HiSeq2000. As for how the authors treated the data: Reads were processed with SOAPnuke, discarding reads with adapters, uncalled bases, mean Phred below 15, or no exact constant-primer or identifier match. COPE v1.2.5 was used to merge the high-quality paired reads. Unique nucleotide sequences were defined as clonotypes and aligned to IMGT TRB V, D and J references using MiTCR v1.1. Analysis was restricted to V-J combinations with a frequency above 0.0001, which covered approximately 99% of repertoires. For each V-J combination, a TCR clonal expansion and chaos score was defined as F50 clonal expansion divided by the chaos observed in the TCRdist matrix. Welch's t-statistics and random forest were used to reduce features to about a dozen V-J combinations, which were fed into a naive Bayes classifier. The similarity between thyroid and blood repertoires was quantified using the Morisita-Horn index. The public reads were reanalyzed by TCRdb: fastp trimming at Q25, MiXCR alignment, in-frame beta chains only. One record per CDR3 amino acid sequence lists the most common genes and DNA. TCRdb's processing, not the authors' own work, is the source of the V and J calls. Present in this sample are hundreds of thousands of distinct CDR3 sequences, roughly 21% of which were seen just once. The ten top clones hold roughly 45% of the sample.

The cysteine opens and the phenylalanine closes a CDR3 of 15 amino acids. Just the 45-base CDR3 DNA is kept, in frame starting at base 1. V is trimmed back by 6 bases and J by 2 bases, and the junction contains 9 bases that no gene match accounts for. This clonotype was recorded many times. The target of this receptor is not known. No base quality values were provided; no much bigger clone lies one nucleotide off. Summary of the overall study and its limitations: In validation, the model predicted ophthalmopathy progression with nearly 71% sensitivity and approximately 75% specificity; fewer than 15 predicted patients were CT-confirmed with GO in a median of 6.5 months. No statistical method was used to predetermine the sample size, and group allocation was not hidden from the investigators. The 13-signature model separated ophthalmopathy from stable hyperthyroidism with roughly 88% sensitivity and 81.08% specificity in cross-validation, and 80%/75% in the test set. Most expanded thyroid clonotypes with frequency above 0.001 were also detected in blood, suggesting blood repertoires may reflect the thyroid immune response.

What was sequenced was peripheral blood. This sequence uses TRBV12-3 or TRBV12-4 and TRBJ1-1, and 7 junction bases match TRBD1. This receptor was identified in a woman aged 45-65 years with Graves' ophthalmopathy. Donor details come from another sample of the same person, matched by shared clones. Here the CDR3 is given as CASRDTGQLNTEAFF. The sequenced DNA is TGTGCCAGCAGAGACACGGGACAGTTAAACACTGAAGCTTTCTTT.